The 24 T cell receptor beta chains below all came from one sample that was sequenced in a study of T cells in localized non-small cell lung cancer. Repertoires were generated with immunoSEQ multiplex PCR, while TCRdb's copy carries only in-frame clones and drops some. The sample lists approximately 20,000 clones; approximately 91% were seen once. This specimen was peripheral blood, taken before any cancer treatment. Receptor source: a man between 40 and 69 years old with stage I lung adenocarcinoma.

The chain joins TRBV7-8 to TRBJ1-2, with 9 bases lining up with TRBD1. The CDR3 loop spans 19 amino acids. Germline CDR1 is SGHVS and CDR2 is FQNEAQ. The V and J ends lost 1 base and 3 bases, in that order; junction bases with no gene match: 15. The CDR3 loop reads CASSLEVAWTGAIDYGYTF. Written as DNA, the CDR3 is TGTGCCAGCAGCTTAGAAGTGGCCTGGACAGGGGCGATTGACTATGGCTACACCTTC.

The chain has TRBV7-8 and TRBJ1-2, with D unresolved. Germline CDR1 and CDR2: SGHVS and FQNEAQ. V lost 5 bases to trimming and J lost 6 bases, with 10 bases between them. CDR3 size: 12 residues. The CDR3 loop reads CASSPTGNGYTF. The CDR3 coding sequence is TGTGCCAGCAGCCCTACCGGGAATGGCTACACCTTC.

The chain couples TRBV10-3 to TRBJ1-2, with 7 bases matching TRBD1. The CDR3 totals 13 residues. Germline assignment: CDR1 ENHRY and CDR2 SYGVKD. Trimming removed 8 bases from V and 6 bases from J; junction bases left unmatched: 9. CDR3 amino acids: CAIYTGERHGYTF. The CDR3 DNA reads TGTGCCATCTACACAGGGGAAAGGCATGGCTACACCTTC.

The CDR3 region has the DNA TGCGCCAGCAGCCTAAGGGGCCCGGGGATAGCTTTCTTT. It is translated as CASSLRGPGIAFF. J is TRBJ1-1 and V is TRBV23-1; TRBD1 is a possible D gene (5 bases). TRBV23-1 is filed as an ORF, its function uncertain. V was cut by 6 bases and J by 10 bases, with 18 bases left in between. The CDR3 contains 13 residues.

The chain is built from TRBV11-2 and TRBJ2-5; 7 nucleotides agree with TRBD1. Losses at the gene ends were 3 bases for V and 2 bases for J; bases not matched to a gene: 9. Germline V gene data show CDR1 as SGHAT and CDR2 as FQNNGV. The CDR3 extends over 16 amino acids. CDR3 sequence: CASSLEPGGNQETQYF. The CDR3 nucleotides read TGTGCCAGCAGCTTGGAACCAGGGGGAAATCAAGAGACCCAGTACTTC. Supplemented by reference TRBV11-2 and TRBJ2-5, the full variable domain reads EAGVAQSPRYKIIEKRQSVAFWCNPISGHATLYWYQQILGQGPKLLIQFQNNGVVDDSQLPKDRFSAERLKGVDSTLKIQPAKLEDSAVYLCASSLEPGGNQETQYFGPGTRLLVL.

This chain uses TRBV7-9 with TRBJ1-2, with 8 bases matching TRBD1. This CDR3 contains 15 residues. J gave up 0 bases and V 2 bases, and 2 bases lay outside the gene matches. Germline CDR1 reads SEHNR; CDR2 reads FQNEAQ (reference sequence). This chain's CDR3 is CASSLTGGTNYGYTF. The DNA for the CDR3 is TGTGCCAGCAGCTTAACAGGGGGGACTAACTATGGCTACACCTTC.

This chain uses TRBV4-2 with TRBJ1-5; tentative D call: TRBD1 (5 bases). Germline V gene lookup returns CDR1 LGHNA and CDR2 YNFKEQ. The CDR3 has 15 amino acids. V was shortened by 1 base and J by 5 bases, with 12 bases between the two germline ends. In DNA form, the CDR3 reads TGTGCCAGCAGCCAAGGGGCAGGGCGCGATCAGCCCCAGCATTTT. Amino acid sequence: CASSQGAGRDQPQHF.

The rearrangement joins TRBV5-6 to TRBJ1-2; no firm D call. The CDR3 has 14 residues. Germline CDR1 reads SGHDT; CDR2 reads YYEEEE. Trimming took 0 bases from V and 7 from J, leaving 13 bases between them. CDR3 nucleotide sequence: TGTGCCAGCAGCTTGGGTGGGCCCGCCTCTGGCTACACCTTC. It translates to CASSLGGPASGYTF.

V and J are TRBV10-2 and TRBJ1-3, with 9 bases that match TRBD2. TRBJ2-2 explains the end of the DNA better; the J call may be wrong. Germline V CDR1 and CDR2: WSHSY, SAAADI. This CDR3 has 15 residues. The CDR3 reads CASRPGLAGPGELFF. The CDR3, as DNA: TGCGCCAGCAGACCGGGACTAGCAGGGCCCGGGGAGCTGTTTTTT.

J is TRBJ1-5 and V is TRBV19; the D is unclear. The CDR3 consists of 12 residues. Per germline, CDR1 LNHDA and CDR2 SQIVND (reference sequence). V gave up 3 bases and J gave up 5 bases, with 5 bases separating them. In DNA form, the CDR3 reads TGTGCCAGTAGTATTGGCGATCAGCCCCAGCATTTT. Translated, it gives CASSIGDQPQHF.

This clone was counted a single time. The CDR3 DNA follows: TGTGCCAGCAGGCCCGGACAGGGGAGCAGGGCTTTCTTT. Its translation is CASRPGQGSRAFF. The rearrangement joins TRBV6-5 to TRBJ1-1; 9 bases map to TRBD1. V lost 6 bases and J lost 11; bases outside the gene matches: 10. CDR1 is MNHEY, CDR2 SVGAGI, per germline. This CDR3 has 13 residues.

This chain uses TRBV6-1 with TRBJ1-4; D gene ambiguous. Trimming left V 2 bases short and J 0 bases short, with 4 bases between. The CDR3 contains 14 residues. CDR1 MNHNS and CDR2 SASEGT come from the germline V gene. As DNA, the CDR3 is TGTGCCAGCAGTGAAAGGACAACTAATGAAAAACTGTTTTTT. Its protein is CASSERTTNEKLFF.

This clone was seen once. V and J are TRBV6-5 and TRBJ1-3, with 7 bases matching TRBD1. CDR1 is MNHEY and CDR2 is SVGAGI in the germline V gene. With V trimmed by 5 bases and J by 1 base, 5 bases remained unmatched. The CDR3 contains 15 residues. The CDR3 spells CASSLTGVSGNTIYF. The DNA of the CDR3 is TGTGCCAGCAGTCTCACAGGGGTATCTGGAAACACCATATATTTT.

The chain recombines TRBV9 with TRBJ1-5, with D maybe TRBD1 (5 bases). Trimming took off 6 bases at V and 5 bases at J, with 15 bases between the two ends. The CDR3 is made up of 14 amino acids. CDR1 and CDR2 (germline): SGDLS, YYNGEE. The CDR3 bases are TGTGCCAGCATAAGCAGGGCTTCGGATCAGCCCCAGCATTTT. It codes for CASISRASDQPQHF.

The chain uses TRBV10-2 and TRBJ2-2; tentative D call: TRBD2 (7 bases). The V end was cut by 2 bases, the J end by 7 bases, with 14 bases between. CDR1 is WSHSY, CDR2 SAAADI, per germline. There are 15 residues in the CDR3. The CDR3: CASSEMGGGNGELFF. The DNA for the CDR3 is TGCGCCAGCAGTGAGATGGGGGGGGGCAACGGGGAGCTGTTTTTT.

The J gene is TRBJ1-5, the V gene TRBV28, with TRBD1 as a possible D gene (5 bases). The CDR3 loop spans 19 amino acids. CDR1 MDHEN and CDR2 SYDVKM come from the germline V gene. The V end lost 1 base, the J end lost 0 bases, and 19 bases lay between the germline ends. CDR3 DNA: TGTGCCAGCAGTTTATTGCGGGGTTTTGGGGACGGTAGCAATCAGCCCCAGCATTTT. This gives the protein CASSLLRGFGDGSNQPQHF.

V is TRBV7-9 and J is TRBJ2-7, with D possibly called TRBD1 or TRBD2 (5 bases each). CDR1 SEHNR and CDR2 FQNEAQ come from the germline V gene (reference sequence). The CDR3 has 13 residues. Trimming took off 5 bases at V and 5 bases at J, with 13 bases between the two ends. Here the CDR3 DNA reads TGTGCCAGCAGCCTAGGGACGGTCCACGAGCAGTACTTC. Protein product: CASSLGTVHEQYF.

The chain recombines TRBV19 with TRBJ1-1; D gene unclear. This CDR3 spans 13 amino acids. The germline V gene has CDR1 LNHDA and CDR2 SQIVND (reference sequence). V lost 5 bases to trimming and J lost 0 bases, with 7 bases between them. CDR3 DNA sequence: TGTGCCAGTAGTCCGACCATGAACACTGAAGCTTTCTTT. It yields the protein CASSPTMNTEAFF.

This clone is medium-sized within its sample. This chain joins TRBV4-1 and TRBJ2-7, with D unclear. The CDR3 has 13 amino acids. The V gene's germline CDR1 is MGHRA and CDR2 YSYEKL. V lost 0 bases and J 3 bases, leaving 6 bases between the germline ends. CDR3 DNA: TGCGCCAGCAGCCAAGATCTCCTCTACGAGCAGTACTTC. Translated: CASSQDLLYEQYF.

This clone was seen once. V gene TRBV21-1 combines with J gene TRBJ2-7. TRBV21-1 is noted as a pseudogene. CDR3 length: 16 residues. CDR3 DNA: TGTGCCAGCAGTCCATCTTGGGGGATTGGGCGTTACGAGCAGTACTTC. Its translation: CASSPSWGIGRYEQYF.

The chain recombines TRBV18 with TRBJ2-7, with D perhaps TRBD1 (6 bases). The CDR3 extends over 15 amino acids. CDR1 and CDR2 from the germline V gene are KGHSH and LQKENI. Trimming took off 5 bases at V and 2 bases at J, with 16 bases between the two ends. The CDR3 coding sequence is TGTGCCAGCTCATCCGCGCGGACAGCAGCCTACGAGCAGTACTTC. This gives the protein CASSSARTAAYEQYF.

This chain joins TRBV5-1 and TRBJ1-1, with D tentatively TRBD1 (6 bases). The V gene lost 2 bases and the J gene lost 7 bases, with 6 bases spanning the gap. The CDR3 loop spans 11 amino acids. Germline V gene sequence: CDR1 SGHRS, CDR2 YFSETQ. The CDR3 region has the DNA TGCGCCAGCAGCTTACAGGGTGAAGCTTTCTTT. Encoded protein: CASSLQGEAFF. Filled out from reference TRBV5-1 and TRBJ1-1, the complete variable domain reads KAGVTQTPRYLIKTRGQQVTLSCSPISGHRSVSWYQQTPGQGLQFLFEYFSETQRNKGNFPGRFSGRQFSNSRSEMNVSTLELGDSALYLCASSLQGEAFFGQGTRLTVV.

The chain combines TRBV19 with TRBJ2-5, with 11 bases identical to TRBD2. Germline V CDR1 and CDR2: LNHDA, SQIVND (reference sequence). The trim removed 1 base at V and 4 bases at J, leaving 5 bases unmatched. The CDR3 is made up of 16 amino acids. The DNA of the CDR3 is TGTGCCAGTAGTATAGGGACTAGCGGGCGGCCAGAGACCCAGTACTTC. This gives the protein CASSIGTSGRPETQYF.

V gene TRBV28 combines with J gene TRBJ1-1, with D uncertain. Trimming shortened V by 10 bases and J by 0 bases, and 6 bases separated the two germline ends. Germline V CDR1 and CDR2: MDHEN, SYDVKM. The CDR3 runs 11 residues. CDR3 loop: CAILMNTEAFF. In DNA, the CDR3 is TGTGCCATACTTATGAACACTGAAGCTTTCTTT.